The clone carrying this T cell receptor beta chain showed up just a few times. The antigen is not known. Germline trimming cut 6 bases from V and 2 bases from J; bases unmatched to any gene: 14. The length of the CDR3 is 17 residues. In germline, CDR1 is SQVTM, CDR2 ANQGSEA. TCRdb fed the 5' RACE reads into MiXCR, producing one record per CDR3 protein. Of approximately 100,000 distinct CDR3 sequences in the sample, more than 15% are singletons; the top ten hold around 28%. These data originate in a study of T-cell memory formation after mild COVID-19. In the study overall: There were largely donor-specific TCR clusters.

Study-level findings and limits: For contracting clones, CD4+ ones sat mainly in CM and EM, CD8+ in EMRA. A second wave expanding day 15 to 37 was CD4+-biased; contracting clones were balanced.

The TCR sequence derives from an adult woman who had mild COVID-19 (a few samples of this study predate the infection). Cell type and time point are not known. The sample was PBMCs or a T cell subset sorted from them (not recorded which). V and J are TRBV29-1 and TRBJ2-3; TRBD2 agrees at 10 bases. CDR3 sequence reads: CSVTGTSVPAHTDTQYF. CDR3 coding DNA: TGCAGCGTGACCGGGACTAGCGTCCCGGCCCACACAGATACGCAGTATTTT.